This is a list of T cell receptor beta chains from one sample in a study of response to subunit inactivated influenza vaccine. TCRdb redid the calling of the RT-PCR reads with MiXCR, one entry per CDR3 protein. The sample lists approximately 500,000 distinct CDR3 sequences, about 15% occurring once. The source material was PBMCs from blood, sampled roughly 13 days after vaccination. These receptors came from a man between 50 and 59 years old who received an inactivated influenza vaccine. Each CDR3 is given with its conserved first and last residue. The D gene is left open where the match is weak. Clone size, where shown, is once, few, many, or a class for clones that have expanded.

d_call	clone_size	v_call	j_call	cdr3_nt	cdr3_aa
.	few	TRBV15	TRBJ2-7	TGTGCCACCAGCAGAGATCTTGGGCAGCCCTCCTACGAGCAGTACTTC	CATSRDLGQPSYEQYF
TRBD2	.	TRBV4-1	TRBJ2-7	TGCGCCAGCAGCCAAGACCCAAGCGGGGGGCGCTACGAGCAGTACTTC	CASSQDPSGGRYEQYF
TRBD2	.	TRBV28	TRBJ2-1	TGTGCCAGCAGTTCGTTAGCGGGAGGGCGAGGTTACAATGAGCAGTTCTTC	CASSSLAGGRGYNEQFF
.	few	TRBV27	TRBJ2-3	TGTGCCAGCAGTTTATCGGGAGGACCGCCAAATACGCAGTATTTT	CASSLSGGPPNTQYF
TRBD1	.	TRBV11-2	TRBJ2-7	TGTGCCAGCAGCTTTGGACAGGGAGTCTCTACCTACGAGCAGTACTTC	CASSFGQGVSTYEQYF
.	.	TRBV12-3/TRBV12-4	TRBJ1-3	TGTGCCAGCAGCAATGGGGCCTTGGAGGGAAACACCATATATTTT	CASSNGALEGNTIYF
.	.	TRBV4-2	TRBJ2-1	TGTGCCATGGGCCCCGGGCTCCTCAGCGAGCAGTTCTTC	CAMGPGLLSEQFF
.	.	TRBV2	TRBJ1-2	TGTGCCAGCAGTGAAGGGCGGGAAAACTATGGCTACACCTTC	CASSEGRENYGYTF
.	.	TRBV7-2	TRBJ2-1	TGTGCCAGCAGCTTAAAACCGGGGGGCGGTGAGCAGTTCTTC	CASSLKPGGGEQFF
TRBD2	few	TRBV25-1	TRBJ2-7	TGTGCCAGCAGTACTAGCGGGGGTATTTACGAGCAGTACTTC	CASSTSGGIYEQYF
TRBD2	.	TRBV29-1	TRBJ2-3	TGCAGCGTTGAATCTAGCGGGGGGGCTACAGATACGCAGTATTTT	CSVESSGGATDTQYF
.	.	TRBV7-2	TRBJ2-7	TGTGCCAGCAGCTCCGGTGGGCCAGGGTTGAACGAGCAGTACTTC	CASSSGGPGLNEQYF
TRBD2	.	TRBV5-6	TRBJ2-3	TGTGCCAGCAGCTTGTCCGCACTAGCGGGCACAGATACGCAGTATTTT	CASSLSALAGTDTQYF
TRBD2	.	TRBV12-3/TRBV12-4	TRBJ2-5	TGTGCCAGCAGAACTAGCGGGAGGGCGCAAGGGACCCAGTACTTC	CASRTSGRAQGTQYF
TRBD2	few	TRBV6-1	TRBJ2-7	TGTGCCAGCAGTCGACTGACTAGCGGGACTAGAGGCGAGCAGTACTTC	CASSRLTSGTRGEQYF
TRBD2	few	TRBV14	TRBJ2-3	TGTGCCAGCAGCCAAACGGGGGGGCGGACAGATACGCAGTATTTT	CASSQTGGRTDTQYF
.	many	TRBV6-2/TRBV6-3	TRBJ2-1	TGTGCCAGCAGTCTAGGGGGGCTAGTCTACAATGAGCAGTTCTTC	CASSLGGLVYNEQFF
.	.	TRBV29-1	TRBJ2-3	TGCAGCGCTGAGCCCAGGGGCGGCGGGGCAGATACGCAGTATTTT	CSAEPRGGGADTQYF
TRBD1	.	TRBV29-1	TRBJ1-1	TGCAGCGTTTTTACAGGGGGCGCTGGCACTGAAGCTTTCTTT	CSVFTGGAGTEAFF
TRBD1	.	TRBV4-3	TRBJ1-6	TGCGCCAGCAGCGAGGGACAGCGACTTAATTCACCCCTCCACTTT	CASSEGQRLNSPLHF
.	.	TRBV10-3	TRBJ2-5	TGTGCCATCAGTGTCAATCAGGGGCCGGGGGAGACCCAGTACTTC	CAISVNQGPGETQYF
.	few	TRBV10-3	TRBJ1-1	TGTGCCATCAGGAAAACCCTCAGGGGAATGAACACTGAAGCTTTCTTT	CAIRKTLRGMNTEAFF
TRBD1	few	TRBV12-3/TRBV12-4	TRBJ2-3	TGTGCCAGCAGTTACCGACAGGGGGCCGCAGATACGCAGTATTTT	CASSYRQGAADTQYF
.	few	TRBV4-1	TRBJ2-7	TGCGCCAGCAGCCTGGGGGCTAGCGGAGCCTACGAGCAGTACTTC	CASSLGASGAYEQYF
.	.	TRBV3-1	TRBJ1-5	TGTGCCAGCAGCCAAGGGGCCGTAAATCAGCCCCAGCATTTT	CASSQGAVNQPQHF
.	.	TRBV25-1	TRBJ2-5	TGTGCCAGCAGTGAACCTGCGCAGCAAGAGACCCAGTACTTC	CASSEPAQQETQYF
TRBD2	few	TRBV5-6	TRBJ2-1	TGTGCCAGCAGCTTCCCCGGGACTAACCACAATGAGCAGTTCTTC	CASSFPGTNHNEQFF
.	few	TRBV6-5	TRBJ2-7	TGTGCCAGCAGTTACGCAGGGTTAAGGTCCTACGAGCAGTACTTC	CASSYAGLRSYEQYF